A single T cell receptor (beta chain) is shown here with its context. Its antigen is unidentified. The data belong to a study of cytomegalovirus exposure and HLA in healthy donors. Whole-study context: Among about 200 million T cells, an earlier analysis found 120 million or so unique TCR beta sequences. Researchers found that roughly 77% of about 400 genotyped donors fell within the Caucasian-associated ancestry cluster. Study-level results: It was reported that TCR beta sequences correctly inferred the HLA-A and HLA-B alleles for most subjects.

A multiplex PCR was run with 60 Vbeta primers and 13 Jbeta primers. As handled by the study authors: Later analysis identified tens of millions of unique TCR beta chains, roughly 11 million shared. The method was immunoSEQ multiplex PCR; TCRdb's version includes in-frame clones alone and lacks a portion of them. V, J and clone size are those of that table, while D and trimming were read from the DNA. The data hold 100,000 to 150,000 clones, with 70% to 80% observed a single time. This clonotype was obtained from a woman in her forties or fifties in good health and CMV-seronegative. Specimen: PBMCs.

The CDR3 spells CAISESGVAGEQYF. The DNA for the CDR3 is TGTGCCATCAGTGAGTCAGGGGTCGCGGGGGAGCAGTACTTC. The chain has TRBV10-3 and TRBJ2-7, with D perhaps TRBD2 (6 bases). The CDR3 is made up of 14 amino acids. Germline CDR1 ENHRY, CDR2 SYGVKD. Trimming removed 0 bases at V and 7 bases at J, with 13 bases between.